One sample yielded the 9 T cell receptor beta chains listed below, sequenced in a study of blood T cells in healthy people across ages (dated by TCRdb to between 2015 and 2016). Library preparation was by 5' RACE. The data were produced on an Illumina HiSeq 2500. A second about 6 to 11 cycle PCR used a sample-barcoded 5' primer and a J-beta primer mix. TCRdb reworked the public reads: Q25 trimming with fastp, MiXCR clone assembly, productive beta chains retained. Each entry merges the rows of one CDR3 protein and shows their most common DNA and genes. Recorded for this sample are about 650,000 distinct CDR3 sequences; approximately 30% of them occurred a single time. The ten top clones hold just over 15% of the sample. Sequenced: blood. These TCRs come from a woman older than 75 in good health. Donor details come from another sample of the same person, matched by shared clones.

The table lists this clonotype with many counts. The chain combines TRBV27 with TRBJ2-3, with D possibly matching TRBD2 (5 bases). V lost 0 bases and J lost 8, with 9 bases in between. CDR1 MNHEY and CDR2 SMNVEV come from the germline V gene (reference sequence). CDR3 length equals 13 residues. CDR3 DNA: TGTGCCAGCAGTTTATCGAGAGGAGGTACGCAGTATTTT. It specifies CASSLSRGGTQYF.

This clonotype was counted a few times. V gene TRBV5-1 combines with J gene TRBJ2-3, with 13 bases fitting TRBD2. V lost 4 bases, J lost 3 bases, and 2 bases stayed unmatched. CDR3 length: 15 residues. In germline, CDR1 is SGHRS, CDR2 YFSETQ. The CDR3 protein is CASSKTSGGTDTQYF. As DNA, the CDR3 is TGCGCCAGCAGCAAGACTAGCGGGGGGACAGATACGCAGTATTTT.

This clonotype was seen ten or more times. The V and J genes are TRBV9 and TRBJ2-3, with D possibly being TRBD1 (6 bases). This CDR3 comprises 16 residues. CDR1 is SGDLS and CDR2 is YYNGEE in the germline V gene. V lost 0 bases, J lost 3 bases, and 14 bases lay in between. CDR3 nucleotide sequence: TGTGCCAGCAGCGTAGGTCCAGGGGATTTGACAGATACGCAGTATTTT. It translates to CASSVGPGDLTDTQYF.

This clonotype was seen at least ten times. The V gene is TRBV5-1, the J gene TRBJ2-3, with TRBD2 matching over 7 bases. Germline CDR1 is SGHRS and CDR2 is YFSETQ. The CDR3 extends over 14 amino acids. Trimming cost V 4 bases and J 5 bases; bases outside gene matches: 7. CDR3 loop: CASSGGLEQDTQYF. The CDR3 DNA follows: TGCGCCAGCAGCGGAGGACTAGAACAAGATACGCAGTATTTT.

This clonotype was counted at least ten times. V is TRBV20-1 and J is TRBJ2-3; 8 positions match TRBD1. Germline V gene sequence: CDR1 DFQATT, CDR2 SNEGSKA (reference sequence). Trimming at V came to 1 base and at J to 7 bases, leaving 4 bases not matched to a gene. The CDR3 length is 13 residues. The CDR3 is CSARGTGFYTQYF. The CDR3 nucleotides are TGCAGTGCTAGAGGGACAGGGTTTTATACGCAGTATTTT.

This clonotype was seen ten or more times. V gene TRBV12-3 or TRBV12-4 combines with J gene TRBJ2-1; D gene uncertain. The CDR3 length is 13 residues. The V and J ends lost 5 bases and 8 bases respectively, with 13 bases between them. CDR3 region: CASSPDRVDEQFF. CDR3 DNA sequence: TGTGCCAGCAGTCCCGACCGGGTTGATGAGCAGTTCTTC.

The chain uses TRBV5-1 and TRBJ2-5; D is unclear. Germline V gene sequence: CDR1 SGHRS, CDR2 YFSETQ. The CDR3 sequence is 16 residues long. The V gene lost 0 bases and the J gene lost 4 bases, with 16 bases spanning the gap. CDR3 amino acids: CASSLAGGQFVETQYF. The CDR3 DNA follows: TGCGCCAGCAGCTTGGCGGGCGGTCAGTTCGTAGAGACCCAGTACTTC.

This clonotype was seen many times. The V and J genes are TRBV6-5 and TRBJ1-1, with D possibly TRBD1 on 5 matching bases. Germline assignment: CDR1 MNHEY and CDR2 SVGAGI. Trimming removed 5 bases at V and 6 bases at J, with 13 bases between. The CDR3 has 13 residues. The CDR3 bases are TGTGCCAGCAGTACCATATTGGGGCCTGAAGCTTTCTTT. This gives the protein CASSTILGPEAFF.

This clonotype was seen ten or more times. The chain uses TRBV11-2 and TRBJ2-3; D gene uncertain. The V end was cut by 1 base, the J end by 0 bases, with 8 bases between. Germline V lookup: CDR1 SGHAT, CDR2 FQNNGV. This CDR3 is 15 amino acids long. CDR3: CASSLGADSTDTQYF. CDR3 nucleotides: TGTGCCAGCAGCTTAGGCGCAGATAGCACAGATACGCAGTATTTT.